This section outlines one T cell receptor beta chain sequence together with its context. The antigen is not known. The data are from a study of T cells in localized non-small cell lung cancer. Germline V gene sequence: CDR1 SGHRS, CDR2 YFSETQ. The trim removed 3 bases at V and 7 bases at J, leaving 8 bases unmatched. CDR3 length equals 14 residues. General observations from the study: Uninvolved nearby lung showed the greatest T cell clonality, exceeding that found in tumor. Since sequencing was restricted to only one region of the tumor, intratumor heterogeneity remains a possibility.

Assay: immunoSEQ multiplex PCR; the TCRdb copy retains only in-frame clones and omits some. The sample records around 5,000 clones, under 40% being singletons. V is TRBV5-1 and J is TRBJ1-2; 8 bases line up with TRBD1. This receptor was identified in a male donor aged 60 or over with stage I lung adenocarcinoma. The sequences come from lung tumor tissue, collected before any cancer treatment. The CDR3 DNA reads TGCGCCAGCAGCTCAGATACAGGGGGTGCTGGCTACACCTTC. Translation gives CASSSDTGGAGYTF.